The source of this TCR beta chain is a study of technical replicates of blood from several donors. Some clones are missing from TCRdb's copy, which holds only in-frame ones; the method was immunoSEQ multiplex PCR. The profile shows some 48,000 clones, roughly nine tenths of them singletons. The J segment lost 4 bases and the V segment lost 3 bases, leaving 5 bases of the junction unmatched. The CDR3 sequence is 15 residues long. CDR1 SEHNR and CDR2 FQNEAQ come from the germline V gene (reference sequence). The specimen sequenced was PBMCs. The chain employs TRBV7-9 and TRBJ2-7; TRBD1 matches 11 bases. The sequence was obtained from a human donor in good health. Some clones in this sample may be carry-over from other donors' samples. For the CDR3, the DNA is TGTGCCAGCAGCTTCCTAGGACAGGGGGCGTACGAGCAGTACTTC. As protein: CASSFLGQGAYEQYF.